These 15 T cell receptor beta chains were sequenced from one sample in a study of human T cells and chemical hapten exposure. Time point described: patch test 1, 2 weeks after DPC sensitization. As for treatment: therapeutic diphenylcyclopropenone sensitization with weekly scalp DPC. TCRdb re-called the RACE reads with MiXCR, one entry per CDR3 protein. The sample yields approximately 400,000 distinct CDR3 sequences, approximately 5.1% seen once. The source was whole blood, collected in connection with sensitization to the hapten diphenylcyclopropenone (DPC). The receptor set was obtained from a woman between 50 and 59 years old with alopecia areata. Some clones in this sample may be carry-over from other donors' samples.

This clonotype has a handful of counts. The gene calls are TRBV28 and TRBJ2-1, with 7 bases fitting TRBD2. CDR3 length: 15 amino acids. Germline values: CDR1 MDHEN, CDR2 SYDVKM. Trimming took 2 bases from V and 5 from J; bases not matched to a gene: 6. DNA for the CDR3: TGTGCCAGCAGTTTACTAGCGGAGCTTCACAATGAGCAGTTCTTC. Its translation: CASSLLAELHNEQFF.

This clonotype was counted ten times or more. The V gene is TRBV12-5, the J gene TRBJ1-5, with D unresolved. The CDR3 has 14 amino acids. V gave up 7 bases and J gave up 1 base, with 11 bases separating them. In germline, CDR1 is LGHNT, CDR2 FRNRAP. DNA for the CDR3: TGTGCTAGTGCCATTGACACAAGCAATCAGCCCCAGCATTTT. It yields the protein CASAIDTSNQPQHF.

The chain joins TRBV14 to TRBJ1-3; D remains ambiguous. CDR1 is SGHDN, CDR2 FVKESK, per germline. Trimming cost V 0 bases and J 3 bases, with 9 bases left between them. CDR3 length: 15 residues. CDR3 nucleotide sequence: TGTGCCAGCAGCCAAGAGGGCCATCTTGGAAACACCATATATTTT. Translated, it gives CASSQEGHLGNTIYF.

This clonotype was picked up many times. The chain has TRBV28 and TRBJ1-5; D is unresolved. CDR1 is MDHEN, CDR2 SYDVKM, per germline. Trimming left V 6 bases short and J 2 bases short, with 20 bases between. The CDR3 runs to 17 residues. The CDR3 reads CASSSPKGLAGNQPQHF. In nucleotides, the CDR3 is TGTGCCAGCAGCTCCCCGAAAGGGCTAGCGGGCAATCAGCCCCAGCATTTT.

The sample holds many counts of this clonotype. The chain combines TRBV10-3 with TRBJ2-3, with 7 bases identical to TRBD1. With 6 bases clipped from V and 2 bases from J, the junction kept 8 bases outside the gene matches. CDR3 length equals 15 residues. The germline gives CDR1 ENHRY, CDR2 SYGVKD. The DNA for the CDR3 is TGTGCCATCAGCCAGACCGGGACAGACACAGATACGCAGTATTTT. Translating gives CAISQTGTDTDTQYF.

At least ten counts were recorded for this clonotype. The chain joins TRBV2 to TRBJ1-2; unclear D gene. V lost 6 bases to trimming and J lost 0 bases, with 8 bases between them. This CDR3 comprises 13 residues. CDR1 and CDR2 from the germline V gene are SNHLY and FYNNEI. CDR3 sequence (DNA): TGTGCCAGCAGAGCAGTCGCTAACTATGGCTACACCTTC. Translated, it gives CASRAVANYGYTF.

This chain links TRBV28 with TRBJ2-6, with D unclear. The CDR3 totals 13 residues. Trimming removed 6 bases at V and 1 base at J, with 4 bases between. Germline V gives CDR1 MDHEN, CDR2 SYDVKM. CDR3 sequence (DNA): TGTGCCAGCAGAAAATCTGGGGCCAACGTCCTGACTTTC. This encodes CASRKSGANVLTF.

This clonotype was observed at least ten times. The genes are TRBV29-1 and TRBJ2-2, with D perhaps matching TRBD1 (6 bases). V lost 1 base and J lost 9, with 9 bases in between. CDR3 length: 12 residues. Germline V lookup: CDR1 SQVTM, CDR2 ANQGSEA. CDR3 DNA: TGCAGCGTTGAAGTGGGACACCGGGAGCTGTTTTTT. This encodes CSVEVGHRELFF.

This clonotype showed up just a few times. The junction shows a germline mismatch at one end, possibly a read error. The chain couples TRBV29-1 to TRBJ2-7, with 9 nucleotides matching TRBD1. This CDR3 region has 11 residues. Germline CDR1 reads SQVTM; CDR2 reads ANQGSEA. CDR3 loop: CSVSDAGQGDF. The DNA for the CDR3 is TGCAGCGTCTCGGACGCGGGACAGGGAGACTTC.

This clonotype was seen a few times. The gene calls are TRBV5-1 and TRBJ1-1; D is undetermined. Per the germline V gene, CDR1 is SGHRS and CDR2 is YFSETQ. The CDR3 has 15 amino acids. Trimming stripped 4 bases from V and 3 bases from J, with 16 bases between. The CDR3 spells CASSKDETGDTEAFF. DNA for the CDR3: TGCGCCAGCAGCAAGGACGAGACTGGGGACACTGAAGCTTTCTTT.

The sample holds a few counts of this clonotype. V usage is TRBV3-1 and J usage is TRBJ1-2, with TRBD1 matching over 7 bases. V shed 2 bases and J 8 bases; nucleotides not matched to a gene: 8. The CDR3 runs 14 residues. CDR1 and CDR2 from the germline V gene are LGHDT and YNNKEL (reference sequence). The CDR3 is CASSQSSTGAGYTF. In nucleotides, the CDR3 is TGTGCCAGCAGCCAATCGTCAACAGGGGCCGGCTACACCTTC.

This clonotype was found many times. The chain is built from TRBV20-1 and TRBJ1-1; the match to TRBD1 covers 9 bases. CDR1 and CDR2 from the germline V gene are DFQATT and SNEGSKA (reference sequence). V shed 0 bases and J 6 bases; nucleotides not matched to a gene: 8. This CDR3 has 15 residues. The CDR3: CSAREPRTGASEAFF. CDR3 bases: TGCAGTGCTAGAGAGCCCCGGACAGGGGCTTCTGAAGCTTTCTTT.

This clonotype was observed many times. In DNA, the CDR3 is TGTGCCAGCAGTTTATCAACAGGGACTAATGAAAAACTGTTTTTT. Amino acids: CASSLSTGTNEKLFF. The chain employs TRBV28 and TRBJ1-4; TRBD1 is a possible D gene (6 bases). V was pared by 1 base and J by 2 bases, with 8 bases between. This CDR3 spans 15 amino acids. Germline V gene data show CDR1 as MDHEN and CDR2 as SYDVKM.

This clonotype has at least ten counts. The rearrangement joins TRBV7-2 to TRBJ1-4; the D gene is possibly TRBD1 (5 bases). The CDR3 runs to 14 residues. Germline loops: CDR1 SGHTA, CDR2 FQGNSA. V gave up 5 bases and J gave up 6 bases, with 13 bases separating them. The CDR3 DNA sequence: TGTGCCAGCAGCCGAGGACATTTCGATGAAAAACTGTTTTTT. Protein sequence: CASSRGHFDEKLFF.

In this sample, this clonotype turned up many times. This chain uses TRBV5-5 with TRBJ2-5; TRBD1 agrees at 9 bases. This CDR3 is 13 amino acids long. CDR1 SGHKS and CDR2 YYEKEE come from the germline V gene (reference sequence). After removal of 4 bases from V and 7 bases from J, the junction contained 5 bases not matched to a gene. The CDR3 DNA is TGTGCCAGCAGCCGGGGACAGGGAGGGACCCAGTACTTC. Amino acids: CASSRGQGGTQYF.